These T cell receptor beta chains were read from a single sample in a study of response to subunit inactivated influenza vaccine. TCRdb recomputed calls from the RT-PCR reads with MiXCR, one row per CDR3 protein. This table has hundreds of thousands of distinct CDR3 sequences, roughly 27% appearing once. Specimen: CD4+ T cells sorted from PBMCs, collected less than 6 days after vaccination. Receptor source: a man between 50 and 59 years old who received an inactivated influenza vaccine. The CDR3 runs from the conserved cysteine through the conserved F or W. Fields, in order: CDR3 length, D gene, V gene, J gene, clone size, CDR3 DNA, CDR3 protein. The D gene is left open where the match is weak. Clone size is not always given. Where it is, it says once, few, many or a class for expanded clones.

>12|NA|TRBV28|TRBJ2-7|NA
TGTGCCAGCACCGGGATCCTGGGGGCGCAGTACTTC
CASTGILGAQYF
>15|TRBD1|TRBV6-5|TRBJ1-5|NA
TGTGCCAGCAGCTACGACGGGACAGCCAATCAGCCCCAGCATTTT
CASSYDGTANQPQHF
>16|TRBD1|TRBV5-1|TRBJ2-1|NA
TGCGCCAGCAGCTCGACAGGGCAGAATTCCTACAATGAGCAGTTCTTC
CASSSTGQNSYNEQFF
>13|NA|TRBV12-3/TRBV12-4|TRBJ1-1|NA
TGTGCCAGCAGTTTAGCTAGGACGGTGACTGCTTTCTTT
CASSLARTVTAFF
>18|TRBD2|TRBV11-2|TRBJ2-7|NA
TGTGCCAGCAGCTCCTTCGGGGGGTATACGGGGCTCTCCTACGAGCAGTACTTC
CASSSFGGYTGLSYEQYF
>16|NA|TRBV9|TRBJ2-1|NA
TGTGCCAGCACTCCCGGGGTAGCGGACCTCTACAATGAGCAGTTCTTC
CASTPGVADLYNEQFF
>17|TRBD1|TRBV24-1|TRBJ2-6|NA
TGTGCCACCAGTGAGTTGACAGGGGGACTCAATTACAACGTCCTGACTTTC
CATSELTGGLNYNVLTF
>14|NA|TRBV24-1|TRBJ2-1|many
TGTGCCACCAGTATCTCGGGGAATCTCAATGAGCAGTTCTTC
CATSISGNLNEQFF
>16|NA|TRBV15|TRBJ2-7|many
TGTGCCACCAGCAGAGATAGTGTAACAGGTACCTACGAGCAGTACTTC
CATSRDSVTGTYEQYF
>17|TRBD1|TRBV28|TRBJ1-1|few
TGTGCCAGCAGTTTATTATCACGGGGACAGATGAACACTGAAGCTTTCTTT
CASSLLSRGQMNTEAFF
>12|NA|TRBV7-3|TRBJ2-2|few
TGTGCCAGCAGCCCAACGGGGCGGGAGCTGTTTTTT
CASSPTGRELFF
>15|NA|TRBV12-3/TRBV12-4|TRBJ2-6|many
TGTGCCAGCAGCAAACAGGGTACTGGGGCCAACGTCCTGACTTTC
CASSKQGTGANVLTF
>14|NA|TRBV6-5|TRBJ2-1|few
TGTGCCAGCAGTTACTGGCCGGGCCCCAATGAGCAGTTCTTC
CASSYWPGPNEQFF
>15|TRBD1|TRBV6-2/TRBV6-3|TRBJ2-2|few
TGTGCCAGCAGTTACTCGAGGACAGGGGGCCGGGAGCTGTTTTTT
CASSYSRTGGRELFF
>16|NA|TRBV6-1|TRBJ1-3|NA
TGTGCCAGCAGCCCTGGACAGTACCCAGGTCTAAACACCATATATTTT
CASSPGQYPGLNTIYF
>15|TRBD1|TRBV5-5|TRBJ1-3|few
TGTGCCAGCAGCCCCGGGACAGGACTAGGAAACACCATATATTTT
CASSPGTGLGNTIYF
>17|NA|TRBV7-2|TRBJ2-1|NA
TGTGCCAGCAGCTTAAGCCCTAACAGGGTTCGGGCGAATGAGCAGTTCTTC
CASSLSPNRVRANEQFF
>13|NA|TRBV19|TRBJ1-1|few
TGTGCCAGTAGTGATCCGGGTTCTACTGAAGCTTTCTTT
CASSDPGSTEAFF
>14|TRBD1|TRBV6-1|TRBJ2-1|few
TGTGCCAGCAGGACAGGGGGCTCCTACAATGAGCAGTTCTTC
CASRTGGSYNEQFF
>16|NA|TRBV20-1|TRBJ2-1|NA
TGCAGTGCTAGAGAAGTGGGGCGGGGCGCATACAATGAGCAGTTCTTC
CSAREVGRGAYNEQFF
>15|TRBD2|TRBV25-1|TRBJ2-7|once
TGTGCCAGCTGGACTAGCGGGAGATTTAGGTACGAGCAGTACTTC
CASWTSGRFRYEQYF
>16|TRBD1|TRBV20-1|TRBJ1-6|NA
TGCAGTGCGGTAGACAGGGGGATCTCCTATAATTCACCCCTCCACTTT
CSAVDRGISYNSPLHF
>14|NA|TRBV7-9|TRBJ2-7|NA
TGTGCCAGCAGCTCACTCGGACTGCGGGACGAGCAGTACTTC
CASSSLGLRDEQYF
>14|TRBD1|TRBV7-2|TRBJ2-7|few
TGTGCCAGCAGCTCGGGACAGGGGGGGTTCGAGCAGTACTTC
CASSSGQGGFEQYF
>16|TRBD2|TRBV24-1|TRBJ2-5|few
TGTGCCACCAGTGATCCTCGAGCGGGAGTCCAAGAGACCCAGTACTTC
CATSDPRAGVQETQYF
>15|TRBD1|TRBV25-1|TRBJ2-7|few
TGTGCCAGCAGTGACACCGGGACAGTCTCCTACGAGCAGTACTTC
CASSDTGTVSYEQYF
>13|TRBD1|TRBV5-5|TRBJ2-5|NA
TGTGCCAGCAGCACGGGACAGAGAGAGACCCAGTACTTC
CASSTGQRETQYF
>14|TRBD1|TRBV5-1|TRBJ2-1|few
TGCGCCAGCAGCTGGGGGGACAGGCTTAATGAGCAGTTCTTC
CASSWGDRLNEQFF
>12|NA|TRBV28|TRBJ1-6|NA
TGTGCCAGCCGGGAGACTGGGTCACCCCTCCACTTT
CASRETGSPLHF
>13|TRBD1|TRBV5-1|TRBJ2-7|NA
TGCGCCAGCAGCTTAGACAGGGACAACGAGCAGTACTTC
CASSLDRDNEQYF
>17|TRBD2|TRBV7-6|TRBJ2-1|NA
TGTGCCAGCAGCTCCCGCCTGACTAGCGGGAGATCCGATGAGCAGTTCTTC
CASSSRLTSGRSDEQFF
>16|TRBD2|TRBV5-1|TRBJ2-2|NA
TGCGCCAGCAGCTTGGCCGGCGGGGGAAACACCGGGGAGCTGTTTTTT
CASSLAGGGNTGELFF